This passage covers 29 T cell receptor beta chains from one sample sequenced in a study of blood T cell repertoires in COVID-19 (dated by TCRdb to about 2020). Libraries came from the immunoSEQ multiplex PCR assay. Not all clones reach the TCRdb copy of this immuneACCESS table, which keeps in-frame sequences only. Checked studies attribute under half of the gap to unresolved V genes and leave the rest unexplained. Within this sample are some 310,000 clones, with roughly 87% of them counted one time only. 1% of the sample belongs to the ten largest clones. Sequencing was performed on peripheral blood. These TCRs come from a man aged 45-65 years with active or convalescent COVID-19.

The chain is built from TRBV3-1 (or the pseudogene TRBV3-2) and TRBJ2-7; TRBD2 aligns across 8 bases. This CDR3 region has 14 residues. Unmatched junction bases numbered 5, after V lost 4 bases and J lost 3 bases. Germline V CDR1 and CDR2: LGHDT, YNNKEL (reference sequence). The CDR3 sequence is CASSPGLGDYEQYF. The CDR3 DNA is TGTGCCAGCAGCCCGGGACTAGGGGACTACGAGCAGTACTTC.

The chain carries TRBV5-1 and TRBJ1-1; TRBD1 matches 9 bases. Trimming took 0 bases from V and 6 from J; bases not matched to a gene: 6. The germline V gene encodes CDR1 SGHRS and CDR2 YFSETQ. This CDR3 is 15 amino acids long. The CDR3 here is CASSLDGTGGAEAFF. CDR3 nucleotides: TGCGCCAGCAGCTTGGATGGAACAGGGGGCGCTGAAGCTTTCTTT.

This chain links TRBV5-1 with TRBJ1-2; TRBD1 agrees at 7 bases. The CDR3 is made up of 14 amino acids. Germline CDR1 and CDR2: SGHRS and YFSETQ. V was clipped by 0 bases and J by 6 bases; unmatched bases: 5. The CDR3 reads CASSLAGTVDGYTF. In DNA form, the CDR3 reads TGCGCCAGCAGCTTGGCCGGGACAGTCGATGGCTACACCTTC.

Concerning this clone: This sample includes further DNA sequences coding for the same CDR3. The chain uses TRBV7-2 and TRBJ1-2, with D perhaps TRBD1 (5 bases). The CDR3 is made up of 14 amino acids. Germline V lookup: CDR1 SGHTA, CDR2 FQGNSA. V lost 1 base to trimming and J lost 4 bases, with 10 bases between them. CDR3 in DNA: TGTGCCAGCAGCTTAGGTCAGGGCCGCTATGGCTACACCTTC. Protein sequence: CASSLGQGRYGYTF.

V and J are TRBV27 and TRBJ1-5; D ambiguous. The CDR3 covers 14 residues. The V gene's germline CDR1 is MNHEY and CDR2 SMNVEV (reference sequence). V lost 2 bases and J lost 4, with 9 bases in between. The CDR3 region is CASSLIGPNQPQHF. Written as DNA, the CDR3 is TGTGCCAGCAGTTTAATTGGGCCGAATCAGCCCCAGCATTTT.

The chain combines TRBV6-5 with TRBJ2-3; D is undetermined. The CDR3 covers 13 residues. The V gene's germline CDR1 is MNHEY and CDR2 SVGAGI. V was trimmed by 0 bases and J by 4 bases, leaving 5 bases between them. The CDR3 bases are TGTGCCAGCAGTTACTCGAAGCCAGATACGCAGTATTTT. Its translation: CASSYSKPDTQYF.

V usage is TRBV29-1 and J usage is TRBJ2-3, with TRBD2 matching 12 bases. Germline lookup yields CDR1 SQVTM and CDR2 ANQGSEA. This CDR3 comprises 15 residues. The J segment lost 3 bases and the V segment lost 4 bases, leaving 5 bases of the junction unmatched. CDR3 sequence (DNA): TGCAGCGTTGTGCCTAGCGGGGGGGCTACAGATACGCAGTATTTT. As protein: CSVVPSGGATDTQYF.

The chain joins TRBV9 to TRBJ2-5; TRBD2 matches at 11 bases. This CDR3 contains 15 residues. Trimming cost V 4 bases and J 7 bases; bases outside gene matches: 9. In germline, CDR1 is SGDLS, CDR2 YYNGEE. The CDR3 sequence is CASSLAGGTPGTQYF. The CDR3 DNA follows: TGTGCCAGCAGCCTAGCGGGGGGTACCCCCGGGACCCAGTACTTC.

This sequence joins TRBV5-4 and TRBJ1-2; TRBD1 aligns across 10 bases. CDR3 length: 15 amino acids. Germline V gives CDR1 SGHNT, CDR2 YYREEE (reference sequence). The J segment lost 4 bases and the V segment lost 1 base, leaving 4 bases of the junction unmatched. Here the CDR3 reads CASSLFGQGVYGYTF. The DNA for the CDR3 is TGTGCCAGCAGCTTGTTTGGACAGGGGGTCTATGGCTACACCTTC. Combining the CDR3 with reference TRBV5-4 and TRBJ1-2 gives the whole variable domain ETGVTQSPTHLIKTRGQQVTLRCSSQSGHNTVSWYQQALGQGPQFIFQYYREEENGRGNFPPRFSGLQFPNYSSELNVNALELDDSALYLCASSLFGQGVYGYTFGSGTRLTVV.

The CDR3 spells CATSAGIGRNSNQPQHF. CDR3 DNA sequence: TGTGCCACCAGCGCCGGGATAGGACGGAATAGCAATCAGCCCCAGCATTTT. This chain connects TRBV15 to TRBJ1-5; D remains ambiguous. Trimming took 5 bases from V and 0 from J, leaving 17 bases between them. The CDR3 loop spans 17 amino acids. Germline V CDR1 and CDR2: LNHNV, YYDKDF (reference sequence). Based on the CDR3 plus reference TRBV15 and TRBJ1-5, the full variable domain is DAMVIQNPRYQVTQFGKPVTLSCSQTLNHNVMYWYQQKSSQAPKLLFHYYDKDFNNEADTPDNFQSRRPNTSFCFLDIRSPGLGDTAMYLCATSAGIGRNSNQPQHFGDGTRLSIL.

The CDR3 loop reads CASSSTYNEQFF. The CDR3 nucleotides are TGTGCCAGTAGTAGCACATACAATGAGCAGTTCTTC. The chain couples TRBV19 to TRBJ2-1; no definite D call. Trimming shortened V by 4 bases and J by 4 bases, and 5 bases separated the two germline ends. CDR1 and CDR2 from the germline V gene are LNHDA and SQIVND (reference sequence). The CDR3 spans 12 residues.

The chain combines TRBV5-1 with TRBJ2-5, with no clear D. Trimming left V 4 bases short and J 2 bases short, with 12 bases between. Per germline, CDR1 SGHRS and CDR2 YFSETQ. This CDR3 is 14 amino acids long. The DNA of the CDR3 is TGCGCCAGCAGCGGCTCACCCATTCAAGAGACCCAGTACTTC. Its translation: CASSGSPIQETQYF.

The rearrangement joins TRBV7-3 to TRBJ1-1, with D perhaps TRBD1 (5 bases). V was pared by 3 bases and J by 0 bases, with 11 bases between. CDR3 length: 15 residues. Germline values: CDR1 SGHTA, CDR2 FQGTGA. The CDR3 region is CASSLDGHLNTEAFF. CDR3 in DNA: TGTGCCAGCAGCTTGGACGGACACTTGAACACTGAAGCTTTCTTT. The variable domain in full, completed from reference TRBV7-3 and TRBJ1-1, reads GAGVSQTPSNKVTEKGKYVELRCDPISGHTALYWYRQSLGQGPEFLIYFQGTGAADDSGLPNDRFFAVRPEGSVSTLKIQRTERGDSAVYLCASSLDGHLNTEAFFGQGTRLTVV.

The gene calls are TRBV18 and TRBJ1-1; D might be TRBD1 (6 bases). V was shortened by 3 bases and J by 0 bases, with 11 bases between the two germline ends. The CDR3 loop spans 15 amino acids. The germline V gene has CDR1 KGHSH and CDR2 LQKENI. CDR3 nucleotide sequence: TGTGCCAGCTCACCTCGGACAGCTTTGAACACTGAAGCTTTCTTT. Its translation: CASSPRTALNTEAFF.

This clone came up a few times. The rearrangement joins TRBV7-8 to TRBJ2-7; the D gene is possibly TRBD1 (5 bases). The CDR3 is 14 amino acids. The ends were cut back, 2 bases at V and 3 bases at J, with 11 bases in the middle. In germline, CDR1 is SGHVS, CDR2 FQNEAQ. This CDR3 reads CASSLTAGIYEQYF. CDR3 sequence (DNA): TGTGCCAGCAGCTTAACGGCAGGGATCTACGAGCAGTACTTC.

The DNA for the CDR3 is TGTGCCAGCAGTTTATGGTCGGGTTCCAGAAATCAGCCCCAGCATTTT. Protein: CASSLWSGSRNQPQHF. This chain uses TRBV28 with TRBJ1-5; D not resolved. From germline, CDR1 is MDHEN and CDR2 SYDVKM. The CDR3 length is 16 residues. V was trimmed by 0 bases and J by 4 bases, leaving 13 bases between them. Combining the CDR3 with reference TRBV28 and TRBJ1-5 gives the whole variable domain DVKVTQSSRYLVKRTGEKVFLECVQDMDHENMFWYRQDPGLGLRLIYFSYDVKMKEKGDIPEGYSVSREKKERFSLILESASTNQTSMYLCASSLWSGSRNQPQHFGDGTRLSIL.

In its sample, this clone was seen once. This chain connects TRBV10-3 to TRBJ2-3; 7 bases align to TRBD1. Germline V gene lookup returns CDR1 ENHRY and CDR2 SYGVKD. The CDR3 contains 15 residues. The junction had 3 bases not matched to a gene; V was cut back by 2 bases and J by 1 base. The CDR3 bases are TGTGCCATCAGTGAGACCACAGGGGGCACAGATACGCAGTATTTT. As protein: CAISETTGGTDTQYF.

The genes are TRBV2 and TRBJ1-2; 10 nucleotides align to TRBD1. Germline-derived CDR1 and CDR2 are SNHLY and FYNNEI. This CDR3 is built from 14 residues. Unmatched junction bases numbered 8, after V lost 5 bases and J lost 8 bases. The chain's CDR3 is CASSPGQGITGYTF. The CDR3 region has the DNA TGTGCCAGCAGTCCGGGACAGGGGATTACGGGCTACACCTTC. Using reference TRBV2 and TRBJ1-2 for the parts outside the CDR3, the full variable domain is EPEVTQTPSHQVTQMGQEVILRCVPISNHLYFYWYRQILGQKVEFLVSFYNNEISEKSEIFDDQFSVERPDGSNFTLKIRSTKLEDSAMYFCASSPGQGITGYTFGSGTRLTVV.

This chain connects TRBV29-1 to TRBJ1-4; 8 positions match TRBD1. With V trimmed by 7 bases and J by 7 bases, 8 bases remained unmatched. The CDR3 is 13 amino acids. Per germline, CDR1 SQVTM and CDR2 ANQGSEA. This chain's CDR3 is CSATGVITEKLFF. CDR3 sequence (DNA): TGCAGCGCGACAGGGGTGATCACTGAAAAACTGTTTTTT.

The rearrangement joins TRBV28 to TRBJ1-2; D call uncertain. V lost 6 bases, J lost 3 bases, and 14 bases lay in between. CDR3 size: 14 residues. Germline V lookup: CDR1 MDHEN, CDR2 SYDVKM. The CDR3 DNA reads TGTGCCAGCAGATTGGCGGGGTCCCACTATGGCTACACCTTC. This sequence encodes CASRLAGSHYGYTF.

The chain recombines TRBV24-1 with TRBJ1-2; 7 positions agree with TRBD1. This CDR3 comprises 14 residues. Trimming cost V 5 bases and J 1 base; bases outside gene matches: 3. The V gene's germline CDR1 is KGHDR and CDR2 SFDVKD. This CDR3 reads CATSGTGINYGYTF. In DNA, the CDR3 is TGTGCCACCAGTGGGACAGGTATTAACTATGGCTACACCTTC.

This clone occurred once. The CDR3 sequence: CASSSSGGQSSYEQYF. The DNA for the CDR3 is TGTGCCAGCAGTTCCAGCGGGGGGCAAAGCTCCTACGAGCAGTACTTC. This sequence joins TRBV28 and TRBJ2-7; 9 nucleotides agree with TRBD2. The germline gives CDR1 MDHEN, CDR2 SYDVKM. The CDR3 is 16 residues long. Trimming at V came to 4 bases and at J to 0 bases, leaving 7 bases not matched to a gene.

Only a few counts were recorded for this clone. V and J are TRBV6-2 or TRBV6-3 and TRBJ2-2, with D uncertain. The length of the CDR3 is 16 residues. Per germline, CDR1 MNHEY and CDR2 SVGEGT. Trimming took 4 bases from V and 5 from J, leaving 17 bases between them. The CDR3, as DNA: TGTGCCAGCAGTTCGAGCCGAAACCCTCGAACCGGGGAGCTGTTTTTT. Its protein product is CASSSSRNPRTGELFF.

V gene TRBV5-1 combines with J gene TRBJ2-1, with 8 bases matching TRBD2. The junction had 3 bases not matched to a gene; V was cut back by 2 bases and J by 2 bases. CDR3 size: 15 residues. CDR1 and CDR2 (germline): SGHRS, YFSETQ. The CDR3 region has the DNA TGCGCCAGCAGCTTAGGGGGACTAGCCTACAATGAGCAGTTCTTC. This codes for CASSLGGLAYNEQFF.

The CDR3 reads CASSLVAGQYNEQFF. The CDR3 DNA reads TGTGCCAGCAGCTTAGTGGCAGGGCAGTACAATGAGCAGTTCTTC. The rearrangement links TRBV7-9 to TRBJ2-1; tentatively, D is TRBD1 (5 bases). CDR3 size: 15 residues. V was shortened by 1 base and J by 4 bases, with 11 bases between the two germline ends. Germline CDR1 is SEHNR and CDR2 is FQNEAQ (reference sequence).

The V call is TRBV6-5, the J call TRBJ2-2; 8 nucleotides line up with TRBD1. Per the germline V gene, CDR1 is MNHEY and CDR2 is SVGAGI. J was trimmed by 7 bases and V by 8 bases; bases with no gene match: 9. The CDR3 runs 14 residues. The CDR3 here is CASQTGGWDGELFF. CDR3 in DNA: TGTGCCAGCCAAACAGGGGGATGGGACGGGGAGCTGTTTTTT.

The chain uses TRBV4-1 and TRBJ2-7, with a weak D call TRBD1 (6 bases). The CDR3 is 18 amino acids. Germline-derived CDR1 and CDR2 are MGHRA and YSYEKL. V lost 3 bases and J 5 bases, leaving 26 bases between the germline ends. This chain's CDR3 is CASSQSRSFRGSRNEQYF. CDR3 in DNA: TGCGCCAGCAGCCAGAGCAGATCGTTCAGGGGTTCTCGGAACGAGCAGTACTTC.

CDR3 DNA: TGTGCCAGCAGCCAAGGAGAGGGCAGGGGTGAGTCTCCCCTCCACTTT. Translating gives CASSQGEGRGESPLHF. This chain uses TRBV3-1 (or the pseudogene TRBV3-2) with TRBJ1-6; a possible D gene is TRBD1 (6 bases). The CDR3 covers 16 residues. The V and J ends lost 1 base and 13 bases respectively, with 20 bases between them. Germline V gives CDR1 LGHDT, CDR2 YNNKEL (reference sequence).

The sample holds one count of this clone. The rearrangement links TRBV11-2 to TRBJ1-1, with D unresolved. This CDR3 is 14 amino acids long. The V gene's germline CDR1 is SGHAT and CDR2 FQNNGV. V dropped 3 bases and J dropped 1 base, with 9 bases sitting between them. CDR3 nucleotide sequence: TGTGCCAGCAGCTTGGTTCGGGAGAACACTGAAGCTTTCTTT. It specifies CASSLVRENTEAFF.